These 2 T cell receptor beta chains share one sample of origin, sequenced in a study of blood T cell repertoires in COVID-19. Generated by immunoSEQ multiplex PCR, the TCRdb table keeps only in-frame clones and is missing some. The repertoire holds fewer than 350,000 clones, with 70% to 90% as singletons. The specimen was PBMCs or T cells enriched from blood (not recorded which). These receptors all stem from a woman in her twenties or thirties who had recovered from COVID-19.

The CDR3 coding sequence is TGTGCCAGCTCACCCCCGGGTCGCTCGGGGGGCACTGAAGCTTTCTTT. This translates into CASSPPGRSGGTEAFF. The V gene is TRBV18, the J gene TRBJ1-1, with D perhaps matching TRBD1 (5 bases). Germline-derived CDR1 and CDR2 are KGHSH and LQKENI. V lost 3 bases to trimming and J lost 4 bases, with 18 bases between them. The CDR3 sequence is 16 residues long.

This clone showed up just a few times. The gene calls are TRBV4-3 and TRBJ1-5; D is unresolved. The CDR3 covers 16 residues. V lost 0 bases and J 7 bases, leaving 16 bases between the germline ends. Germline values: CDR1 LGHNA, CDR2 YSLEER. Here the CDR3 DNA reads TGCGCCAGCAGCCAAGATCCAGGCTTAGAGACCCAGCCCCAGCATTTT. Its translation: CASSQDPGLETQPQHF.